Detailed here is one T cell receptor beta chain. Its antigen is unidentified. This record comes from a study of blood T cells in healthy people across ages. Study observations and caveats: Those diversity estimates obtained from one million T cells were thought to be underestimates. The study lacked donor CMV status, which possibly confounded expanded clonotype changes.

Each donor supplied about 9.6 milliliters of peripheral blood. For the second PCR, which ran for about 7 to 11 cycles, a sample-barcoded 5' primer and a J-beta primer mix were used. Each cDNA molecule was tagged by a template-switch adaptor with 12 random nucleotides. TCRdb re-analysed the 5' RACE reads in MiXCR, keeping a single row per CDR3 protein. Of under 1 million distinct CDR3 sequences listed, under 45% are singletons. Input material: blood. The clonotype originates from a man in his sixties in good health.

CDR3 in amino acids: CASSLARGGGQYF. In nucleotides, the CDR3 is TGTGCCAGCAGCTTAGCCCGCGGAGGAGGGCAGTATTTT. This chain joins TRBV7-2 and TRBJ2-3, with a weak D call TRBD2 (5 bases). The V gene's germline CDR1 is SGHTA and CDR2 FQGNSA. This CDR3 spans 13 amino acids. The germline V and J ends were trimmed by 0 bases and 11 bases, with 12 bases remaining between them.